This T cell receptor beta chain was captured by sequencing in a study of regulatory T cells in long-lasting Graves disease. Building of the TCR beta libraries involved iRepertoire HTBI primers and Arm-PCR of CDR3 regions. TCRdb independently ran MiXCR on the multiplex PCR reads; one entry per CDR3 protein. The sample lists about 470,000 distinct CDR3 sequences; 20% to 25% were seen once. The sample holds a few counts of this clonotype. V lost 0 bases and J lost 6, with 12 bases in between. This CDR3 is built from 15 residues. Germline CDR1 reads LNHNV; CDR2 reads YYDKDF (reference sequence). The sample's time point: persistent/refractory GD, antithyroid drugs over 5 years with positive TRAb. The TCR library was made from RNA that had been extracted from PBMCs in TRIzol.

This receptor was identified in a female donor with Graves disease. The material sequenced was peripheral blood mononuclear cells (PBMCs), taken when the disease was refractory, from a patient treated with antithyroid drugs. The rearrangement uses TRBV15 and TRBJ1-5; possible D gene TRBD1, 6 bases. The CDR3 bases are TGTGCCACCAGCAGAGATAGAGGGGGAGCTCAGCCCCAGCATTTT. This gives the protein CATSRDRGGAQPQHF.